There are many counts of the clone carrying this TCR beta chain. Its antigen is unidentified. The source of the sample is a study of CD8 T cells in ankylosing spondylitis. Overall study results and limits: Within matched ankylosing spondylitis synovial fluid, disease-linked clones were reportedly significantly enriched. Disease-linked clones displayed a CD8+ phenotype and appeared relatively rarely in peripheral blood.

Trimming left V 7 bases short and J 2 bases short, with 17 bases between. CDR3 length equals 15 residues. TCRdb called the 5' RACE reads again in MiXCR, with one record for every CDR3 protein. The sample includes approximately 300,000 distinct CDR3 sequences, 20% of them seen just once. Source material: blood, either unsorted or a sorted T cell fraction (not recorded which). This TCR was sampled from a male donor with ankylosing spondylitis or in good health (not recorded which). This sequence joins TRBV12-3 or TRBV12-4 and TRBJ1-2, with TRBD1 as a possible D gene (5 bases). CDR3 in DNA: TGTGCCAGCACCCCAGGGCCAGGGAGAAACTATGGCTACACCTTC. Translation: CASTPGPGRNYGYTF.